This T cell receptor beta chain is drawn from a study of blood T cell repertoires in COVID-19. Study information: Specimens from acute and convalescent COVID-19 originated in the United States, Italy and Spain. PBMCs, B-cell-depleted T cells, or T cells were the source of the cDNA or gDNA that made up the material.

Source study methods: From reference gene primer amplification, estimates of nucleated cell counts were derived. Sequenced by immunoSEQ multiplex PCR; TCRdb stores in-frame clones only, minus some. V, J and clone size are taken as reported in that table, and D and trimming were inferred from the DNA itself. The sample yields approximately 180,000 clones, about 85% seen once. This CDR3 is 17 amino acids long. Trimming left V 4 bases short and J 3 bases short, with 19 bases between. The V gene's germline CDR1 is SGHDT and CDR2 YYEEEE. Input material: peripheral blood. This TCR derives from an elderly woman with acute or convalescent COVID-19. The chain uses TRBV5-6 and TRBJ2-2; D is unclear. The CDR3 coding sequence is TGTGCCAGCAGCCCTCCCGGCATTGTGGGCCACACCGGGGAGCTGTTTTTT. Encoded protein: CASSPPGIVGHTGELFF. Full variable domain (outside the CDR3, taken from reference TRBV5-6 and TRBJ2-2): DAGVTQSPTHLIKTRGQQVTLRCSPKSGHDTVSWYQQALGQGPQFIFQYYEEEERQRGNFPDRFSGHQFPNYSSELNVNALLLGDSALYLCASSPPGIVGHTGELFFGEGSRLTVL.